The TCR beta chain described here comes from a study of identical twins (dated by TCRdb to 2015 to 2016). With respect to the entire study: To test whether fetal clonotypes persist, the study used deep sequencing on TCR alpha and beta repertoires from monozygotic twins, unrelated adults of various ages, and cord blood. To rule out contamination, replicate twin experiments were performed at different times with different library preparation protocols. Paper-wide results and their limitations: Out-of-frame TCR alpha sequences shared between twins showed an excess of low generation-probability sequences compared with coincidental sharing between unrelated individuals. Abundant cord blood beta clonotypes had fewer insertions, young adult naive repertoires showed a similar but weaker trend, and memory repertoires showed no such trend. In monozygotic twins, out-of-frame TCR alpha sharing was systematically underestimated by recombination models, although the models agreed with sharing between unrelated individuals. Because the same donors could not be followed over many years, the conclusions depended on cross-sectional statistical analysis. Excess twin sharing in beta out-of-frame sequences was weaker because fewer shared sequences lowered the signal-to-noise ratio. Zero-insertion analyses could be partly confounded by invariant T cells such as MAIT and iNKT, although diverse VJ usage argued against such confounding for most clonotypes.

From the cysteine through the phenylalanine, the CDR3 covers 13 amino acids. Only CDR3 DNA is held: 39 bases, read in frame from base 1. CDR1 and CDR2 were assigned from the germline V gene (reference sequence) as SEHNR and FQNEAQ. About this clonotype itself: Its specific antigen is unknown. Germline and junction disagree at one end, which may indicate a read error.

The library was made by 5' RACE. Sequencing was performed on an Illumina HiSeq 2000. Template switching introduced a universal primer binding site; the final cDNA contained a unique molecular identifier, enabling accurate counting of TCR cDNA molecules. Specific primers in the conserved constant-segment region were used to synthesize first-strand cDNA for the TCR alpha and beta chains. To control for contamination, every cDNA library was double barcoded, receiving both a SMART-Mk sample barcode and Illumina barcodes. TruSeq adapter sequences, together with Illumina sample barcodes, were added in two successive PCR steps. TCR alpha and beta cDNA libraries were sequenced on the Illumina HiSeq platform with custom primers. On the study's bioinformatics: Raw reads were processed with MiGEC to extract unique molecular identifiers, and MiXCR was used to determine CDR3 positions. Recombination models were inferred per individual with the repgenHMM and IGoR tools using an EM algorithm. Shared clonotype analysis was performed with the tcR package in R, normalizing sharing by the product of cloneset sizes. Out-of-frame nonproductive sequences were analyzed to study raw recombination free of thymic and clonal selection effects. The raw public data were reprocessed by TCRdb itself: fastp quality trimming at Q25, MiXCR clonotype calling, in-frame beta chains only. CDR3 protein sequences are deduplicated, and each keeps its most common genes and DNA. The V and J calls were determined by TCRdb, not by the authors. A total of 450,000 to 650,000 distinct CDR3 sequences appear in this sample, roughly 15% of them only once. The top ten clonotypes cover about 0.47% of the sample.

Only healthy Caucasian donors were included. The twin cohort comprised three pairs of female monozygotic twins, all aged roughly 18 to 30 years. CD4+ and CD8+ T cell populations were isolated with positive isolation kits from Invitrogen. These same records also appear under a second study, on yellow fever vaccine responses in identical twins. From that second study: According to the authors, in identical twins the way T cells responded to vaccination appeared partly convergent and partly personalized. In the study, vaccine-responding T cell clones were precisely tracked in identical twins.

Here the chain combines TRBV7-9 and TRBJ2-5; the junction holds 11 bases that match TRBD2. Sequences were obtained from CD4+ T cells sorted from blood. This clonotype was sampled from a woman between 18 and 29 years old in good health. The CDR3 protein: CASSQDYSGRVLF. In nucleotides, the sequence is TGTGCCAGCAGCCAAGACTATAGCGGGAGGGTGCTCTTC.